This T cell receptor (beta chain) was identified during a study of blood T cell repertoires in COVID-19. In the study overall: Nucleic acid was either cDNA or gDNA, and it came from T cells, B-cell-depleted T cells, or PBMCs.

Clones were sequenced by immunoSEQ multiplex PCR, and TCRdb holds only the in-frame ones, with some missing. The sample has around 140,000 clones; about three quarters are singletons. The CDR3 covers 14 residues. The ends were cut back, 6 bases at V and 2 bases at J, with 11 bases in the middle. Germline V gene data show CDR1 as MNHEY and CDR2 as SVGAGI. The receptor was derived from a woman aged 60-70 years with acute or convalescent COVID-19. Specimen: peripheral blood. This chain links TRBV6-5 with TRBJ1-5; the D gene is possibly TRBD1 (5 bases). CDR3 amino acids: CASSLGGGNQPQHF. The CDR3 coding sequence is TGTGCCAGCAGCCTGGGAGGGGGCAATCAGCCCCAGCATTTT.